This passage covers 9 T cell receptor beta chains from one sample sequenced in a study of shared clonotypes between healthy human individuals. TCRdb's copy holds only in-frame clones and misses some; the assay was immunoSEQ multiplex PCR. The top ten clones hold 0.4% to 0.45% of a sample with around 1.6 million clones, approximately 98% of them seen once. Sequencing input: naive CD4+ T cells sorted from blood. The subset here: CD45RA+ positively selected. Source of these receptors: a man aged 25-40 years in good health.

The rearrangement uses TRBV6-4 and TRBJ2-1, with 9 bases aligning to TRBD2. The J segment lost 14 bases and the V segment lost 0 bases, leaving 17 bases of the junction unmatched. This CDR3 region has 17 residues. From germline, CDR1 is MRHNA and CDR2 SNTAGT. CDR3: CASSDSVLAGFSNTEFF. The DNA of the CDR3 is TGTGCCAGCAGTGACTCAGTACTAGCGGGTTTCAGTAATACGGAGTTCTTC.

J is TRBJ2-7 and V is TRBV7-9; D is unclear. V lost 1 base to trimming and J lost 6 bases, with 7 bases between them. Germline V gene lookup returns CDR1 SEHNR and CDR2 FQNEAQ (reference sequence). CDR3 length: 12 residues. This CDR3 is CASSLVAAEQYF. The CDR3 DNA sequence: TGTGCCAGCAGCTTAGTCGCCGCCGAGCAGTACTTC.

CDR3 loop: CASSLKASGELFF. CDR3 bases: TGTGCCAGCAGCTTAAAGGCGTCCGGGGAGCTGTTTTTT. The chain has TRBV7-6 and TRBJ2-2; no clear D. CDR3 size: 13 residues. Germline CDR1 SGHVS, CDR2 FNYEAQ. V was trimmed by 2 bases and J by 6 bases, leaving 7 bases between them.

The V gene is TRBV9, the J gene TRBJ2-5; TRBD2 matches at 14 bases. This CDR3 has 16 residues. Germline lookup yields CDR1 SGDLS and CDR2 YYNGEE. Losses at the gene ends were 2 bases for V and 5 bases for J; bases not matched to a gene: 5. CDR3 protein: CASSVGLAGERETQYF. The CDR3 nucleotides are TGTGCCAGCAGCGTGGGACTAGCGGGAGAACGGGAGACCCAGTACTTC.

For the CDR3, the DNA is TGTGCCAGCAGTGAACGGGTGACCCAGTACTTC. This translates into CASSERVTQYF. The J gene is TRBJ2-5, the V gene TRBV25-1; D ambiguous. Trimming left V 2 bases short and J 7 bases short, with 5 bases between. The germline V gene encodes CDR1 MGHDK and CDR2 SYGVNS. The CDR3 runs to 11 residues.

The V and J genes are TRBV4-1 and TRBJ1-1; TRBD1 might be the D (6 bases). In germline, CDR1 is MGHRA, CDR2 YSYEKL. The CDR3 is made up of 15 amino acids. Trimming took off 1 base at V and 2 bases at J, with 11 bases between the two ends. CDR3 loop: CASSQAWTENTEAFF. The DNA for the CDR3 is TGCGCCAGCAGCCAAGCCTGGACAGAAAACACTGAAGCTTTCTTT.

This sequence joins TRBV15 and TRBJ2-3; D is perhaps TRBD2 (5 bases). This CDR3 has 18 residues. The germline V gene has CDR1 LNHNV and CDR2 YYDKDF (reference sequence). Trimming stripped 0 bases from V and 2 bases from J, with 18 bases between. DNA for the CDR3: TGTGCCACCAGCAGAGATCGAGGGTTACGTCATATCACAGATACGCAGTATTTT. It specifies CATSRDRGLRHITDTQYF.

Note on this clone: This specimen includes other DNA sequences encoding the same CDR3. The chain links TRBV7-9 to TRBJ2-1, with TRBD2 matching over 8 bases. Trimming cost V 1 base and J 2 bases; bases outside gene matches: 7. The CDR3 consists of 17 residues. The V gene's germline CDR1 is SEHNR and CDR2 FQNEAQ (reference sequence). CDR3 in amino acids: CASSLGSLAGTYNEQFF. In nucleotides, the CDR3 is TGTGCCAGCAGCTTAGGGAGTTTAGCGGGAACCTACAATGAGCAGTTCTTC. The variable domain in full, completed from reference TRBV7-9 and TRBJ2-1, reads DTGVSQNPRHKITKRGQNVTFRCDPISEHNRLYWYRQTLGQGPEFLTYFQNEAQLEKSRLLSDRFSAERPKGSFSTLEIQRTEQGDSAMYLCASSLGSLAGTYNEQFFGPGTRLTVL.

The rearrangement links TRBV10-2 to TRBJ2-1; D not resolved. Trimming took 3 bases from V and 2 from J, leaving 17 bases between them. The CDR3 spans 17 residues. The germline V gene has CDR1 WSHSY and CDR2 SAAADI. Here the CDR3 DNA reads TGCGCCAGCAGTGAAGGTTATAGGAACAGACCCTACAATGAGCAGTTCTTC. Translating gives CASSEGYRNRPYNEQFF.